Each of the 22 T cell receptor beta chains below was sequenced from the same sample in a study of cytomegalovirus exposure and HLA in healthy donors. The PCR ran on 60 Vbeta and 13 Jbeta primers. The repertoire was sequenced with immunoSEQ multiplex PCR; TCRdb's copy has only in-frame clones and lacks some. The table records some 190,000 clones, around 73% of them present only once. Material: PBMCs. These receptors were collected from a woman between 25 and 40 years old in good health and CMV-seropositive.

Comments on this clone: This CDR3 is also generated by other DNA sequences in the sample. CDR3 nucleotide sequence: TGCGCCAGCAGCCTGGGACTAGCGGGCAGCACAGATACGCAGTATTTT. Protein: CASSLGLAGSTDTQYF. The chain is built from TRBV5-1 and TRBJ2-3; 12 nucleotides match TRBD2. This CDR3 region has 16 residues. J was trimmed by 0 bases and V by 4 bases; bases with no gene match: 3. Germline values: CDR1 SGHRS, CDR2 YFSETQ.

This rearrangement joins TRBV6-5 to TRBJ2-7, with 8 bases that match TRBD2. CDR1 and CDR2 (germline): MNHEY, SVGAGI. CDR3 length: 14 residues. V shed 6 bases, J shed 4 bases, and the junction held 8 bases outside the gene matches. CDR3 nucleotide sequence: TGTGCCAGCAGATTCGGGGGGGGGTCGTACGAGCAGTACTTC. Translated, it gives CASRFGGGSYEQYF.

This clone has only one observation. This rearrangement joins TRBV7-8 to TRBJ2-3; D call uncertain. Trimming left V 1 base short and J 2 bases short, with 10 bases between. This CDR3 has 15 amino acids. CDR1 is SGHVS, CDR2 FQNEAQ, per germline. CDR3 in amino acids: CASSLVVSFTDTQYF. CDR3 DNA sequence: TGTGCCAGCAGCTTAGTGGTCAGTTTCACAGATACGCAGTATTTT.

In its sample, this clone was seen a few times. V gene TRBV5-5 combines with J gene TRBJ2-1, with a weak D call TRBD1 (6 bases). Germline CDR1 SGHKS, CDR2 YYEKEE (reference sequence). This CDR3 contains 15 residues. V was trimmed by 0 bases and J by 4 bases, leaving 11 bases between them. This CDR3 reads CASSLGRDIYNEQFF. DNA for the CDR3: TGTGCCAGCAGCTTGGGCCGGGACATATACAATGAGCAGTTCTTC.

A single count supports this clone. The chain couples TRBV5-1 to TRBJ2-3, with TRBD2 matching over 11 bases. Germline CDR1 reads SGHRS; CDR2 reads YFSETQ. The V segment lost 7 bases and the J segment 0 bases; nucleotides outside the gene matches: 10. The CDR3 spans 17 residues. The CDR3 sequence is CASVPGTSGYSTDTQYF. DNA of the CDR3: TGCGCCAGCGTCCCGGGGACTAGCGGTTATAGCACAGATACGCAGTATTTT.

The rearrangement uses TRBV2 and TRBJ2-7, with a possible D match to TRBD2 (5 bases). The CDR3 is made up of 14 amino acids. Germline loops: CDR1 SNHLY, CDR2 FYNNEI. V lost 6 bases, J lost 0 bases, and 12 bases lay in between. This CDR3 is CASSGGVSSYEQYF. DNA for the CDR3: TGTGCCAGCAGCGGAGGTGTGAGCTCCTACGAGCAGTACTTC.

The chain is built from TRBV10-3 and TRBJ2-7; 9 nucleotides align to TRBD1. Germline V gene data show CDR1 as ENHRY and CDR2 as SYGVKD. This CDR3 region has 15 residues. V was clipped by 3 bases and J by 3 bases; unmatched bases: 6. In nucleotides, the CDR3 is TGTGCCATCAGTGAACCGGGACAGGGAATCTACGAGCAGTACTTC. Translation gives CAISEPGQGIYEQYF.

This rearrangement joins TRBV25-1 to TRBJ2-3, with TRBD1 matching 8 bases. The germline gives CDR1 MGHDK, CDR2 SYGVNS. The CDR3 is 15 amino acids. V lost 0 bases and J lost 5; bases outside the gene matches: 4. The CDR3 bases are TGTGCCAGCAGTGAATACAGGGGGCGCGGAGATACGCAGTATTTT. As protein: CASSEYRGRGDTQYF.

This chain uses TRBV11-2 with TRBJ2-5; D is uncertain. This CDR3 comprises 13 residues. The germline gives CDR1 SGHAT, CDR2 FQNNGV. Trimming took off 0 bases at V and 7 bases at J, with 9 bases between the two ends. The CDR3 DNA sequence: TGTGCCAGCAGCTTAGATCCATCCGGGACCCAGTACTTC. Amino acids: CASSLDPSGTQYF.

This clone was seen once. The V and J genes are TRBV7-9 and TRBJ1-1; no clear D. CDR3 length: 12 residues. Looked up from germline, CDR1 is SEHNR and CDR2 is FQNEAQ (reference sequence). The germline V and J ends were trimmed by 5 bases and 9 bases, with 13 bases remaining between them. CDR3 residues: CASSIGHVKAFF. The CDR3 nucleotides read TGTGCCAGCAGCATAGGGCACGTAAAAGCTTTCTTT. Full variable domain (outside the CDR3, taken from reference TRBV7-9 and TRBJ1-1): DTGVSQNPRHKITKRGQNVTFRCDPISEHNRLYWYRQTLGQGPEFLTYFQNEAQLEKSRLLSDRFSAERPKGSFSTLEIQRTEQGDSAMYLCASSIGHVKAFFGQGTRLTVV.

The rearrangement uses TRBV4-2 and TRBJ2-3; D remains ambiguous. Trimming shortened V by 7 bases and J by 0 bases, and 5 bases separated the two germline ends. The germline V gene has CDR1 LGHNA and CDR2 YNFKEQ. The CDR3 is 12 residues long. The CDR3: CASKTSTDTQYF. The CDR3 DNA reads as TGTGCCAGCAAGACTAGCACAGATACGCAGTATTTT.

This chain joins TRBV27 and TRBJ2-1; D is unresolved. Germline CDR1 is MNHEY and CDR2 is SMNVEV (reference sequence). This CDR3 is built from 13 residues. The V end lost 5 bases, the J end lost 4 bases, and 9 bases lay between the germline ends. CDR3 bases: TGTGCCAGCAGTCCCCCGGAGTACAATGAGCAGTTCTTC. Residues: CASSPPEYNEQFF.

The CDR3 spells CASSSGLGTYNEQFF. The CDR3 DNA reads TGTGCCAGCAGCTCTGGACTAGGCACCTACAATGAGCAGTTCTTC. The V call is TRBV7-2, the J call TRBJ2-1; 7 bases are shared with TRBD2. Unmatched junction bases numbered 5, after V lost 4 bases and J lost 2 bases. This CDR3 comprises 15 residues. Germline CDR1 is SGHTA and CDR2 is FQGNSA.

V usage is TRBV5-4 and J usage is TRBJ2-5, with TRBD2 matching 12 bases. Germline CDR1 SGHNT, CDR2 YYREEE (reference sequence). The CDR3 sequence is 15 residues long. V was pared by 2 bases and J by 3 bases, with 2 bases of the junction left unmatched. The CDR3 loop is CASSFRLAGEETQYF. CDR3 in DNA: TGTGCCAGCAGCTTCAGACTAGCGGGAGAAGAGACCCAGTACTTC. The complete variable domain, with remaining parts taken from reference TRBV5-4 and TRBJ2-5, reads ETGVTQSPTHLIKTRGQQVTLRCSSQSGHNTVSWYQQALGQGPQFIFQYYREEENGRGNFPPRFSGLQFPNYSSELNVNALELDDSALYLCASSFRLAGEETQYFGPGTRLLVL.

The rearrangement joins TRBV6-6 to TRBJ1-1; D possibly corresponds to TRBD1 (5 bases). This CDR3 comprises 11 residues. Trimming removed 6 bases from V and 5 bases from J, with 7 bases in between. CDR1 is MNHNY, CDR2 SVGAGI, per germline (reference sequence). CDR3 bases: TGTGCCAGCAGAAACAGGACTGAAGCTTTCTTT. It is translated as CASRNRTEAFF.

This clone was recorded only once. The gene calls are TRBV30 and TRBJ1-1, with D possibly TRBD1 on 5 matching bases. Germline CDR1 GTSNPN, CDR2 SVGIG (reference sequence). Trimming took 0 bases from V and 3 from J, leaving 23 bases between them. The CDR3 consists of 18 residues. CDR3 nucleotides: TGTGCCTGGAGTGTACTCCGGCAGTTGGGCAGGGTGGACACTGAAGCTTTCTTT. Translating it yields CAWSVLRQLGRVDTEAFF.

This clone has only one observation. The chain carries TRBV19 and TRBJ1-2, with TRBD1 matching over 7 bases. Germline lookup yields CDR1 LNHDA and CDR2 SQIVND (reference sequence). Trimming removed 3 bases from V and 1 base from J; junction bases left unmatched: 5. CDR3 length equals 15 residues. The CDR3 DNA reads as TGTGCCAGTAGTATCCGGGACAGTCGTAACTATGGCTACACCTTC. Its protein is CASSIRDSRNYGYTF.

The CDR3: CASSLRTPSLTDTQYF. The CDR3 bases are TGTGCCAGCAGTCTAAGGACTCCCTCTCTCACAGATACGCAGTATTTT. This chain uses TRBV27 with TRBJ2-3; possibly TRBD2 for D (5 bases). The ends were cut back, 5 bases at V and 2 bases at J, with 17 bases in the middle. The CDR3 contains 16 residues. CDR1 MNHEY and CDR2 SMNVEV come from the germline V gene (reference sequence).

V and J are TRBV7-2 and TRBJ2-3; 7 bases are a match to TRBD2. CDR3 length equals 15 residues. Losses at the gene ends were 0 bases for V and 2 bases for J; bases not matched to a gene: 2. Germline loops: CDR1 SGHTA, CDR2 FQGNSA. CDR3 residues: CASSLALAATDTQYF. DNA for the CDR3: TGTGCCAGCAGCTTAGCGCTAGCGGCCACAGATACGCAGTATTTT.

The CDR3 loop reads CAWRLGTGLKETQYF. DNA for the CDR3: TGTGCCTGGAGACTGGGGACAGGGTTAAAAGAGACCCAGTACTTC. The chain combines TRBV30 with TRBJ2-5, with 9 bases lining up with TRBD1. Germline V gene data show CDR1 as GTSNPN and CDR2 as SVGIG (reference sequence). The CDR3 runs to 15 residues. V was pared by 3 bases and J by 3 bases, with 8 bases of the junction left unmatched. The variable domain in full, completed from reference TRBV30 and TRBJ2-5, reads SQTIHQWPATLVQPVGSPLSLECTVEGTSNPNLYWYRQAAGRGLQLLFYSVGIGQISSEVPQNLSASRPQDRQFILSSKKLLLSDSGFYLCAWRLGTGLKETQYFGPGTRLLVL.

This clone was observed a handful of times. The gene calls are TRBV7-9 and TRBJ2-4; tentative D call: TRBD2 (6 bases). V was trimmed by 1 base and J by 4 bases, leaving 20 bases between them. This CDR3 has 18 residues. Germline CDR1 is SEHNR and CDR2 is FQNEAQ (reference sequence). The CDR3 bases are TGTGCCAGCAGCTTAGGGTTCAGGTATCAGGGACTGAAAAACATTCAGTACTTC. Protein sequence: CASSLGFRYQGLKNIQYF.

This sequence joins TRBV5-1 and TRBJ2-7; 11 bases fit TRBD1. In germline, CDR1 is SGHRS, CDR2 YFSETQ. J lost 1 base, V lost 4 bases, and 13 bases had no gene match. The CDR3 has 18 amino acids. In nucleotides, the CDR3 is TGCGCCAGCAGCCCAGGACAGGGGGCGTTGATCGTTTCCTACGAGCAGTACTTC. Protein product: CASSPGQGALIVSYEQYF.